This passage covers 12 T cell receptor beta chains from one sample sequenced in a study of T cells in Graves' hyperthyroidism and ophthalmopathy. RNA transcripts provided the source from which TCR beta CDR3 regions were amplified. HTBI primers were employed in a first-round RT-PCR of the TCR CDR3. TCRdb independently ran MiXCR on the multiplex PCR reads; one entry per CDR3 protein. This sample has approximately 510,000 distinct CDR3 sequences, with about 20% found just once. Material: blood. Receptor source: a young man with Graves' hyperthyroidism.

There are many counts of this clonotype. The chain couples TRBV11-2 to TRBJ1-3, with D perhaps matching TRBD1 (5 bases). Trimming left V 4 bases short and J 0 bases short, with 10 bases between. Germline V gene lookup returns CDR1 SGHAT and CDR2 FQNNGV. This CDR3 comprises 15 residues. The CDR3 sequence is CASSSPGGSGNTIYF. The CDR3 nucleotides read TGTGCCAGCAGCTCCCCGGGGGGCTCTGGAAACACCATATATTTT. Filled out from reference TRBV11-2 and TRBJ1-3, the complete variable domain reads EAGVAQSPRYKIIEKRQSVAFWCNPISGHATLYWYQQILGQGPKLLIQFQNNGVVDDSQLPKDRFSAERLKGVDSTLKIQPAKLEDSAVYLCASSSPGGSGNTIYFGEGSWLTVV.

V is TRBV7-2 and J is TRBJ2-7, with D tentatively TRBD1 or TRBD2 (7 bases each). In germline, CDR1 is SGHTA, CDR2 FQGNSA. V gave up 5 bases and J gave up 3 bases, with 17 bases separating them. The CDR3 is 15 residues long. The CDR3 sequence: CASSTRQGGGYEQYF. The CDR3 bases are TGTGCCAGCAGCACCCGACAGGGAGGGGGCTACGAGCAGTACTTC.

This clonotype came up many times. The chain couples TRBV12-3 or TRBV12-4 to TRBJ2-2; no clear D gene. The CDR3 runs to 12 residues. Trimming shortened V by 3 bases and J by 13 bases, and 12 bases separated the two germline ends. The CDR3 DNA is TGTGCCAGCAGTTTCCCCCATGGTGGGCTGTTTTTT. It is translated as CASSFPHGGLFF.

Turning to this clonotype: A much larger clone differs by one base, so this may be a read error. The chain employs TRBV29-1 and TRBJ2-7, with a possible D match to TRBD1 (6 bases). The CDR3 loop spans 11 amino acids. Trimming shortened V by 7 bases and J by 7 bases, and 14 bases separated the two germline ends. Germline V lookup: CDR1 SQVTM, CDR2 ANQGSEA. CDR3 protein: CSATPRGEQYF. CDR3 DNA sequence: TGCAGCGCTACACCCAGGGGAGAGCAGTACTTC.

The rearrangement joins TRBV6-5 to TRBJ2-5, with TRBD2 matching over 7 bases. The junction had 7 bases not matched to a gene; V was cut back by 2 bases and J by 1 base. Germline V gene sequence: CDR1 MNHEY, CDR2 SVGAGI. This CDR3 is built from 16 residues. The CDR3 sequence is CASSYPSGIIQETQYF. In nucleotides, the CDR3 is TGTGCCAGCAGTTACCCCAGCGGGATAATCCAAGAGACCCAGTACTTC.

This clonotype was recorded at least ten times. The chain has TRBV28 and TRBJ1-2, with D perhaps matching TRBD1 (6 bases). CDR3 length: 14 residues. V was cut by 6 bases and J by 4 bases, with 15 bases left in between. From germline, CDR1 is MDHEN and CDR2 SYDVKM. CDR3 sequence (DNA): TGTGCCAGCAGGTTGGACAGCCTTCCCTATGGCTACACCTTC. This codes for CASRLDSLPYGYTF.

The V and J genes are TRBV11-1 and TRBJ1-1; D is perhaps TRBD1 (6 bases). There are 16 residues in the CDR3. Germline-derived CDR1 and CDR2 are SGHAT and FQDESV (reference sequence). V was trimmed by 5 bases and J by 5 bases, leaving 21 bases between them. CDR3 sequence: CASSGPGPGVRTEAFF. The CDR3 DNA sequence: TGTGCCAGCAGCGGACCGGGCCCAGGGGTGAGGACTGAAGCTTTCTTT. The whole variable domain, filled in from reference TRBV11-1 and TRBJ1-1, reads EAEVAQSPRYKITEKSQAVAFWCDPISGHATLYWYRQILGQGPELLVQFQDESVVDDSQLPKDRFSAERLKGVDSTLKIQPAELGDSAMYLCASSGPGPGVRTEAFFGQGTRLTVV.

This clonotype has a handful of counts. CDR3 sequence (DNA): TGCAGTGCTAGAGATCTTTCGGGGGCCGTAGCCAAAAACATTCAGTACTTC. Amino acids: CSARDLSGAVAKNIQYF. This chain uses TRBV20-1 with TRBJ2-4; possibly TRBD1 or TRBD2 for D (6 bases each). Trimming took off 0 bases at V and 0 bases at J, with 15 bases between the two ends. The germline gives CDR1 DFQATT, CDR2 SNEGSKA (reference sequence). This CDR3 region has 17 residues.

For this clonotype: A much larger clone lies one base from this, so it may be a read error. Given the absence of the conserved phenylalanine or tryptophan at the CDR3 end, a read error is likely. V usage is TRBV29-1 and J usage is TRBJ2-7; D call uncertain. The CDR3 consists of 15 residues. Germline V lookup: CDR1 SQVTM, CDR2 ANQGSEA. V was cut by 7 bases and J by 2 bases, with 21 bases left in between. The CDR3 loop reads CSAKYWRHETYEQYL. The CDR3 DNA sequence: TGCAGCGCTAAGTATTGGCGACACGAAACCTACGAGCAGTACCTC.

This chain links TRBV29-1 with TRBJ1-2; 10 bases are a match to TRBD1. Unmatched junction bases numbered 9, after V lost 4 bases and J lost 7 bases. CDR3 length: 14 residues. The germline CDR1 and CDR2 sequences are SQVTM and ANQGSEA. CDR3 DNA sequence: TGCAGCGTTGTCTCGGGACAGGGGAAAGGTGGCTACACCTTC. Translated: CSVVSGQGKGGYTF.

J is TRBJ1-1 and V is TRBV24-1, with D maybe TRBD1 (5 bases). In germline, CDR1 is KGHDR, CDR2 SFDVKD. The V gene lost 6 bases and the J gene lost 1 base, with 8 bases spanning the gap. This CDR3 is built from 13 residues. Here the CDR3 DNA reads TGTGCCACCAGTCAGGGCCCGAACACTGAAGCTTTCTTT. It codes for CATSQGPNTEAFF.

The chain is built from TRBV9 and TRBJ2-2; D may be TRBD2 (5 bases). This CDR3 is 14 amino acids long. Germline CDR1 reads SGDLS; CDR2 reads YYNGEE. Trimming pared 0 bases from V and 4 bases from J, leaving 7 bases between. CDR3 amino acids: CASSVATSTGELFF. CDR3 sequence (DNA): TGTGCCAGCAGCGTAGCTACTAGCACCGGGGAGCTGTTTTTT.